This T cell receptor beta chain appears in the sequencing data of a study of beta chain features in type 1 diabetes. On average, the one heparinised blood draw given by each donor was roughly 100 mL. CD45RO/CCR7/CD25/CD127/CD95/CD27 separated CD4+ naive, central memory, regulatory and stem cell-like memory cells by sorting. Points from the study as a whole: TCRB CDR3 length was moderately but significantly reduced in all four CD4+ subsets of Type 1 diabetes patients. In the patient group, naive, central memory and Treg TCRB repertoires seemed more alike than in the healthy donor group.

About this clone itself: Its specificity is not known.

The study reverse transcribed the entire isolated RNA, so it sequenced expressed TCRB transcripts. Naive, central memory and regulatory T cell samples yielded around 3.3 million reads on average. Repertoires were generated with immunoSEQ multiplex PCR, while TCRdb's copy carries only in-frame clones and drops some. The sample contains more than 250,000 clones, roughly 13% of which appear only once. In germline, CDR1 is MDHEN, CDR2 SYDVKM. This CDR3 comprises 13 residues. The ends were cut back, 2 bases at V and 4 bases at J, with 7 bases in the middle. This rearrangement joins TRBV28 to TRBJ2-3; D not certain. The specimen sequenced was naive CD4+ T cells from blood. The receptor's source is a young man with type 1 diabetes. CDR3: CASSLPPADTQYF. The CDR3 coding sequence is TGTGCCAGCAGTTTACCTCCGGCAGATACGCAGTATTTT. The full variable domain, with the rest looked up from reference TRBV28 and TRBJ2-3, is DVKVTQSSRYLVKRTGEKVFLECVQDMDHENMFWYRQDPGLGLRLIYFSYDVKMKEKGDIPEGYSVSREKKERFSLILESASTNQTSMYLCASSLPPADTQYFGPGTRLTVL.